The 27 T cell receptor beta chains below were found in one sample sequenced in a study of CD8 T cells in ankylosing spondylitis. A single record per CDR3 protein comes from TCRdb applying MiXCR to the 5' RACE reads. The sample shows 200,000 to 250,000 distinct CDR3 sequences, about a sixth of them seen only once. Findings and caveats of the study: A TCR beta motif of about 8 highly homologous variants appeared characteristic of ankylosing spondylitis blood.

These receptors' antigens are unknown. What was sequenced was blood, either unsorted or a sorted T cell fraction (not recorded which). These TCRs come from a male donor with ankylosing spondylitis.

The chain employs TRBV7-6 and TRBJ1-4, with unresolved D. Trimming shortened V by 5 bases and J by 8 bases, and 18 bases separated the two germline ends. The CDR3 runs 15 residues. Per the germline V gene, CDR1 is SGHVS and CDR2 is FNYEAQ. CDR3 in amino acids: CASSPSGGLGEKLFF. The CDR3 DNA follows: TGTGCCAGCAGCCCTTCAGGAGGTTTGGGCGAAAAACTGTTTTTT.

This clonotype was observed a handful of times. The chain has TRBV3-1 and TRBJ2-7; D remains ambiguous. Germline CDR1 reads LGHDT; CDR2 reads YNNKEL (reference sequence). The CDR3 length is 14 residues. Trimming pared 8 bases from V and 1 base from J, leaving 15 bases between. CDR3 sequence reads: CASRSGLNSYEQYF. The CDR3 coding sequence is TGTGCCAGCCGGTCTGGCCTTAATTCCTACGAGCAGTACTTC.

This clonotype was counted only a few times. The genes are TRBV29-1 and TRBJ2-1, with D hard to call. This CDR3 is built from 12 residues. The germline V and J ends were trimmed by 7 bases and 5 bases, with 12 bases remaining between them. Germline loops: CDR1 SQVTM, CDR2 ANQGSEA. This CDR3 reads CSAPLSDNEQFF. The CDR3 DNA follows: TGCAGCGCCCCGTTGTCGGACAATGAGCAGTTCTTC.

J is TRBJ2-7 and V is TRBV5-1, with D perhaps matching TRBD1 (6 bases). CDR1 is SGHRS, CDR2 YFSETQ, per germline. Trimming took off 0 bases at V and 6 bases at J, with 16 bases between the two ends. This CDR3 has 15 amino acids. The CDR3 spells CASSLDHSGAGEQYF. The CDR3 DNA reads TGCGCCAGCAGCTTGGACCATTCAGGGGCGGGCGAGCAGTACTTC.

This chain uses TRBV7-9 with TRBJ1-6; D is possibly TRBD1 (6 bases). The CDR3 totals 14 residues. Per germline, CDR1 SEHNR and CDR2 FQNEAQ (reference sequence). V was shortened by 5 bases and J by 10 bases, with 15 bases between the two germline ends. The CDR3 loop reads CASSLAGGWSPLHF. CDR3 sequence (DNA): TGTGCCAGCAGCCTTGCGGGGGGCTGGTCACCCCTCCACTTT. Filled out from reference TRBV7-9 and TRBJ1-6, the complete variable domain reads DTGVSQNPRHKITKRGQNVTFRCDPISEHNRLYWYRQTLGQGPEFLTYFQNEAQLEKSRLLSDRFSAERPKGSFSTLEIQRTEQGDSAMYLCASSLAGGWSPLHFGNGTRLTVT.

This CDR3 is CATSRESGTSGGLQDTQYF. The DNA for the CDR3 is TGTGCCACCAGCAGGGAGTCAGGGACTAGCGGGGGTTTACAAGATACGCAGTATTTT. The chain couples TRBV15 to TRBJ2-3, with TRBD2 matching 14 bases. This CDR3 is 19 amino acids long. The germline V gene has CDR1 LNHNV and CDR2 YYDKDF (reference sequence). V gave up 3 bases and J gave up 5 bases; unmatched junction bases: 13.

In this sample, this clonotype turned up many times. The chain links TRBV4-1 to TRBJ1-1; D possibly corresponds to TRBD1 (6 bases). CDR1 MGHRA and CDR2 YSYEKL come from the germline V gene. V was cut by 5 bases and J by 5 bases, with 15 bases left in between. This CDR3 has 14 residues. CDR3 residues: CASSTRGGGTEAFF. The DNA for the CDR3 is TGCGCCAGCAGCACGCGAGGGGGGGGTACTGAAGCTTTCTTT.

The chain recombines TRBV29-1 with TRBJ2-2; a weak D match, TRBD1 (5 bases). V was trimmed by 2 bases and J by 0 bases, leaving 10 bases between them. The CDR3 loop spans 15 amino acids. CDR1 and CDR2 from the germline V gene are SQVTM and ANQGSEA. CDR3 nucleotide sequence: TGCAGCGTTGAATTGCTGGGGCCGAACACCGGGGAGCTGTTTTTT. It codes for CSVELLGPNTGELFF.

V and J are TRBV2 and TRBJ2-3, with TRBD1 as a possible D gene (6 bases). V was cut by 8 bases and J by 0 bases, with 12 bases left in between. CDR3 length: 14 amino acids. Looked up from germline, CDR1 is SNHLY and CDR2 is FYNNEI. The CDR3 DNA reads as TGTGCCAGCCACAGGGACCCAAGCACAGATACGCAGTATTTT. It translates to CASHRDPSTDTQYF.

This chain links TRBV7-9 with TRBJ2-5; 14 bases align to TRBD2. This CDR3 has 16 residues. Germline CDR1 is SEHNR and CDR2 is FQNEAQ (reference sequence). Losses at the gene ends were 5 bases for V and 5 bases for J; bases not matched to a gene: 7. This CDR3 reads CASSQTSGRAFETQYF. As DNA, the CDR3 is TGTGCCAGCAGCCAGACTAGCGGGAGGGCCTTCGAGACCCAGTACTTC.

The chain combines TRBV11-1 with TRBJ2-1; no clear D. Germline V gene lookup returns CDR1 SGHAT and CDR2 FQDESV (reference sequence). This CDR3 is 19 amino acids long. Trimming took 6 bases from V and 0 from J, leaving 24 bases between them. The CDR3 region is CASSPAGGPTSRSYNEQFF. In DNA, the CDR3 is TGTGCCAGCAGTCCCGCCGGTGGCCCCACGTCCCGCTCCTACAATGAGCAGTTCTTC.

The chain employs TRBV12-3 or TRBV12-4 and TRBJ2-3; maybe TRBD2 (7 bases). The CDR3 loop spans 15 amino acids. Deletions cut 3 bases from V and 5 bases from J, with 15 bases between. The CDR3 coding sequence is TGTGCCAGCAGTTTTTCCGGGGGGCGAAGAGATACGCAGTATTTT. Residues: CASSFSGGRRDTQYF.

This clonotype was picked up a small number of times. This CDR3 reads CASTQVGPIQETQYF. CDR3 bases: TGTGCCAGCACCCAGGTCGGGCCGATTCAAGAGACCCAGTACTTC. The rearrangement uses TRBV11-2 and TRBJ2-5; unclear D gene. CDR1 is SGHAT, CDR2 FQNNGV, per germline. The CDR3 length is 15 residues. Trimming pared 7 bases from V and 2 bases from J, leaving 17 bases between. The full variable domain, its missing parts supplied by reference TRBV11-2 and TRBJ2-5, is EAGVAQSPRYKIIEKRQSVAFWCNPISGHATLYWYQQILGQGPKLLIQFQNNGVVDDSQLPKDRFSAERLKGVDSTLKIQPAKLEDSAVYLCASTQVGPIQETQYFGPGTRLLVL.

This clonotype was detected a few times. The CDR3 here is CASSLSGAGVIHEQYF. DNA for the CDR3: TGCGCCAGCAGCTTGTCGGGGGCAGGGGTGATCCACGAGCAGTACTTC. The V gene is TRBV5-1, the J gene TRBJ2-7, with D perhaps given as TRBD1 or TRBD2 (6 bases each). Germline V gene data show CDR1 as SGHRS and CDR2 as YFSETQ. V gave up 1 base and J gave up 5 bases, with 19 bases separating them. The CDR3 covers 16 residues.

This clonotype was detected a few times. The DNA for the CDR3 is TGTGCCAGCAGAATCCAGGGGGACACTGAAGCTTTCTTT. Translated, it gives CASRIQGDTEAFF. This chain joins TRBV25-1 and TRBJ1-1, with 7 bases fitting TRBD1. The CDR3 is made up of 13 amino acids. Germline values: CDR1 MGHDK, CDR2 SYGVNS. The V gene end was trimmed by 6 bases and the J gene end by 3 bases; junction bases not matched to a gene: 4.

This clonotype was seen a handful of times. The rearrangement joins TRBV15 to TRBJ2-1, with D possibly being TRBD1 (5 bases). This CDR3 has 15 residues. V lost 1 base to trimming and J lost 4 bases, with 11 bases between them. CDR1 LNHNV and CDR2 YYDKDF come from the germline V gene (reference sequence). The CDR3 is CATSRVDNIYNEQFF. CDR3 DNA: TGTGCCACCAGCAGAGTGGACAACATATACAATGAGCAGTTCTTC.

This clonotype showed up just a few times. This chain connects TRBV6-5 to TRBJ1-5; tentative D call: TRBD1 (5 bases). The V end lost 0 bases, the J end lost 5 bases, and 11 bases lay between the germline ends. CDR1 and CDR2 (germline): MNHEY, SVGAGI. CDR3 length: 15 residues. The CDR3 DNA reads TGTGCCAGCAGTTACTCGAATGTAGGGGATCAGCCCCAGCATTTT. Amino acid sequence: CASSYSNVGDQPQHF.

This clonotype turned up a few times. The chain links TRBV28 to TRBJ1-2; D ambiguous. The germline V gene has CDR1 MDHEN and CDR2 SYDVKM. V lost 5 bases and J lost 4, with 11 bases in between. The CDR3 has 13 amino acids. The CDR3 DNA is TGTGCCAGCAGTCGGACGGACTCCTATGGCTACACCTTC. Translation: CASSRTDSYGYTF.

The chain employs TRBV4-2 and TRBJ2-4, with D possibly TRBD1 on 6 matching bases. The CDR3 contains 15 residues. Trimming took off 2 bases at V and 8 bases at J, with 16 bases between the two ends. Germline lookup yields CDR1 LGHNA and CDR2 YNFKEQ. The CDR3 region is CASSQSPGQWDIQYF. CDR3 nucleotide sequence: TGTGCCAGCAGCCAATCCCCGGGACAATGGGACATTCAGTACTTC.

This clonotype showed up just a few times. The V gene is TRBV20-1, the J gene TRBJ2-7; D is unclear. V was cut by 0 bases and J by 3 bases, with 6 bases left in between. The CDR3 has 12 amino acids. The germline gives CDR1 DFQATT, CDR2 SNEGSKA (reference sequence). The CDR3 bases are TGCAGTGCTAGAGATATGGGCTACGAGCAGTACTTC. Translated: CSARDMGYEQYF.

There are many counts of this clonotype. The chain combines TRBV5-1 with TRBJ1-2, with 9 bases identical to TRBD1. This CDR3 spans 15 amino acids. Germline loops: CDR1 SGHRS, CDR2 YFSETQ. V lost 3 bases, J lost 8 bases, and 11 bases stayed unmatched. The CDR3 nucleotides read TGCGCCAGCAGCTCCGAAGGTGGGACAGGGCGCGGCTACACCTTC. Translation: CASSSEGGTGRGYTF.

CDR3 residues: CASSAGQGKPNEQFF. DNA of the CDR3: TGTGCCAGCAGTGCGGGACAGGGGAAGCCCAATGAGCAGTTCTTC. This sequence joins TRBV6-2 or TRBV6-3 and TRBJ2-1, with 10 bases identical to TRBD1. The CDR3 is 15 amino acids. Germline V gene data show CDR1 as MNHEY and CDR2 as SVGEGT. The junction had 7 bases not matched to a gene; V was cut back by 5 bases and J by 6 bases.

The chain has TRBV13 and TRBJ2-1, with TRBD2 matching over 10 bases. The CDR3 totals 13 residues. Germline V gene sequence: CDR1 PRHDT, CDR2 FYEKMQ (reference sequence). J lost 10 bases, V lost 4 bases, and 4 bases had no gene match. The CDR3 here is CASSSWTSGEQFF. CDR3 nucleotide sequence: TGTGCCAGCAGCTCGTGGACTAGCGGAGAGCAGTTCTTC. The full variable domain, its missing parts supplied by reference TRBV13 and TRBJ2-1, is AAGVIQSPRHLIKEKRETATLKCYPIPRHDTVYWYQQGPGQDPQFLISFYEKMQSDKGSIPDRFSAQQFSDYHSELNMSSLELGDSALYFCASSSWTSGEQFFGPGTRLTVL.

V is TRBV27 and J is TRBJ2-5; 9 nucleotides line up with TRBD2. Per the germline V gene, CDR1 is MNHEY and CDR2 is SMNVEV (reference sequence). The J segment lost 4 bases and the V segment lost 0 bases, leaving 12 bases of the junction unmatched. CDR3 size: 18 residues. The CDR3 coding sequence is TGTGCCAGCAGTTTATCGTCCCGGGGAGCGGGGGGAGGAGAGACCCAGTACTTC. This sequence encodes CASSLSSRGAGGGETQYF.

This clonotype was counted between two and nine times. The CDR3 protein is CAISDPMGNETQYF. As DNA, the CDR3 is TGTGCCATCAGTGACCCGATGGGGAATGAGACCCAGTACTTC. This chain uses TRBV10-3 with TRBJ2-5, with D unresolved. The CDR3 has 14 amino acids. V was clipped by 3 bases and J by 5 bases, with 13 bases between them. CDR1 is ENHRY and CDR2 is SYGVKD in the germline V gene.

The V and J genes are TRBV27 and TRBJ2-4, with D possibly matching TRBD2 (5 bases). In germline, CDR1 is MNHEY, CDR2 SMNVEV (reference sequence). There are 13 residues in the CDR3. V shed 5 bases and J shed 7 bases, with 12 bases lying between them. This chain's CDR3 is CASSASWENIQYF. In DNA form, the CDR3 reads TGTGCCAGCAGTGCCTCATGGGAGAACATTCAGTACTTC.

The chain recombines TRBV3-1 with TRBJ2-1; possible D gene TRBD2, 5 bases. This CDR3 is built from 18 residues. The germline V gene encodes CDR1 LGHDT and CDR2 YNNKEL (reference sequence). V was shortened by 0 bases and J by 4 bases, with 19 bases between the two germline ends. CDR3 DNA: TGTGCCAGCAGCCAAGAGGCTAGGAGGCCCACGGAGTACAATGAGCAGTTCTTC. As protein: CASSQEARRPTEYNEQFF.